This T cell receptor (beta chain) stems from a study of shared clonotypes between healthy human individuals. Across the whole study: Three CD4 naive, three CD4 memory, two CD8 naive and one CD8 memory plate were used per donor.

Researchers partitioned CD4+ cells into CD45RA+ naive and CD45RA-negative memory subsets. Profiling relied on immunoSEQ multiplex PCR, and the TCRdb table lists in-frame clones only, not all of them. The table shows some 2 million clones, with roughly 95% occurring only once. On this clone itself: Its specificity is not known.

The CDR3 has 14 residues. Germline-derived CDR1 and CDR2 are SGHAT and FQNNGV. V shed 5 bases and J shed 4 bases, with 14 bases lying between them. Whole-study findings and limits: Generally, naive subsets (rather than memory subsets) showed larger estimated richness.

The sample comprised naive CD4+ T cells sorted from blood. Specified subset: CD45RA+ positively selected. The chain carries TRBV11-2 and TRBJ1-2; D is perhaps TRBD1 (5 bases). The clonotype originates from a man younger than 35 in good health. The CDR3 sequence is CASSARDGTYGYTF. CDR3 DNA: TGTGCCAGCAGCGCCCGGGACGGAACCTATGGCTACACCTTC.